The T cell receptor beta chain under discussion was sequenced for a study of human T cells and chemical hapten exposure. About the study: DPC 0.01% went on the upper back by patch test, with reading at 6 days. Minor volume differences among pooled libraries chiefly drove per-sample TCR yield variation.

Original analysis: Samples had a median of 95,638 TCRs, ranging roughly 20,000 to 690,600. TCRdb reanalysed the RACE reads using MiXCR and keeps one entry per CDR3 protein. TCRdb, not the authors, supplied the V and J calls. The sample shows tens of thousands of distinct CDR3 sequences, approximately 10% of them seen only once. The CDR3 is 15 residues long. The germline CDR1 and CDR2 sequences are MDHEN and SYDVKM. V lost 7 bases to trimming and J lost 0 bases, with 13 bases between them. As to time point: patch test 1, 2 weeks after DPC sensitization. Treatment given: therapeutic diphenylcyclopropenone sensitization with weekly scalp DPC. Unseparated into fractions, whole blood served as the source from which total RNA was extracted. At patch-test visits, sampling came before the patch test.

This receptor was taken from a middle-aged woman with alopecia areata. Some clones in this sample may be carry-over from other donors' samples. This rearrangement joins TRBV28 to TRBJ2-4; weak D call: TRBD2 (6 bases). The sample in question was whole blood, obtained in connection with sensitization to the hapten diphenylcyclopropenone (DPC). CDR3 in amino acids: CASINSGLAKNIQYF. The CDR3 DNA reads as TGTGCCAGCATCAATAGCGGACTAGCCAAAAACATTCAGTACTTC.